This T cell receptor beta chain was identified during a study of cytomegalovirus exposure and HLA in healthy donors. The CDR3 is 15 residues long. Germline loops: CDR1 SGHVS, CDR2 FQNEAQ. V was pared by 4 bases and J by 5 bases, with 18 bases between. In the PCR, 60 Vbeta and 13 Jbeta primers were used. Method: immunoSEQ multiplex PCR; TCRdb's copy keeps in-frame clones and lacks some. The repertoire consists of more than 130,000 clones, with around 72% occurring once and the leading ten covering 13% to 15%. Findings of the study overall: In a later analysis, 16,951 TCR beta sequences were associated with HLA alleles at 0.05 false discovery rate.

A word on this clone: The target antigen is unknown. The identical CDR3 is also encoded by other nucleotide sequences in the sample.

The material sequenced was PBMCs. The clonotype originates from a human donor in good health. This rearrangement joins TRBV7-8 to TRBJ2-7; D is perhaps TRBD1 (6 bases). CDR3 sequence: CASSSWGQGRNEQYF. In DNA form, the CDR3 reads TGTGCCAGCAGCTCCTGGGGGCAGGGTCGGAACGAGCAGTACTTC.